This T cell receptor (beta chain) emerged from a study of OX40 agonist ivuxolimab in advanced cancers. Across the study: Partial responses occurred in three patients (one hepatocellular carcinoma, two cutaneous melanoma).

Concerning this clone itself: Its matching antigen is unknown.

Broader study findings: Certain nonresponders likewise exhibited a low normalized T-cell clonal expansion.

The CDR3 runs 12 residues. Trimming cost V 0 bases and J 7 bases, with 3 bases left between them. Germline V gives CDR1 LNHNV, CDR2 YYDKDF (reference sequence). TCRdb's copy holds only in-frame clones and misses some; the assay was immunoSEQ multiplex PCR. The repertoire holds more than 40,000 clones, with less than 90% as singletons. The gene calls are TRBV15 and TRBJ1-4; D unresolved. This TCR was sampled from an adult with an advanced solid tumor such as melanoma, head and neck, liver or kidney cancer. Sequences were derived from CD4+ or CD8+ T cells sorted from blood, sampled in a trial of the OX40 agonist ivuxolimab. The CDR3 reads CATSRDLEKLFF. CDR3 DNA sequence: TGTGCCACCAGCAGAGATCTTGAAAAACTGTTTTTT.